One sample yielded the 13 T cell receptor beta chains listed below, sequenced in a study of lymphopenia after photon versus proton radiotherapy. Generated by immunoSEQ multiplex PCR, the TCRdb table keeps only in-frame clones and is missing some. The repertoire includes tens of thousands of clones, less than 85% of them detected once, and about 1.9% sits in the top ten. The sequencing used peripheral blood, collected from a patient treated with proton-based radiotherapy. These receptors all come from a man aged 55 to 70 with pancreatic cancer.

V usage is TRBV19 and J usage is TRBJ2-5; 7 nucleotides match TRBD1. V was clipped by 8 bases and J by 1 base; unmatched bases: 1. The CDR3 contains 12 residues. In germline, CDR1 is LNHDA, CDR2 SQIVND (reference sequence). This CDR3 is CASRQGQETQYF. CDR3 sequence (DNA): TGTGCCAGTCGACAGGGCCAAGAGACCCAGTACTTC. The variable domain in full, with the rest retrieved from reference TRBV19 and TRBJ2-5, is DGGITQSPKYLFRKEGQNVTLSCEQNLNHDAMYWYRQDPGQGLRLIYYSQIVNDFQKGDIAEGYSVSREKKESFPLTVTSAQKNPTAFYLCASRQGQETQYFGPGTRLLVL.

The chain has TRBV2 and TRBJ1-3, with a possible D match to TRBD1 (5 bases). The CDR3 covers 20 residues. V lost 3 bases and J 0 bases, leaving 24 bases between the germline ends. Germline V gene lookup returns CDR1 SNHLY and CDR2 FYNNEI. CDR3 DNA: TGTGCCAGCAGTGAGTTCCAGGGAGCTCCCCCTTTGAGCTCTGGAAACACCATATATTTT. This translates into CASSEFQGAPPLSSGNTIYF.

This chain links TRBV5-1 with TRBJ2-5; D is undetermined. The CDR3 covers 11 residues. CDR1 and CDR2 from the germline V gene are SGHRS and YFSETQ. The ends were cut back, 2 bases at V and 6 bases at J, with 5 bases in the middle. CDR3 bases: TGCGCCAGCAGCTTCGATAAGACCCAGTACTTC. The encoded protein is CASSFDKTQYF.

This chain uses TRBV15 with TRBJ1-5, with D hard to call. The CDR3 length is 14 residues. Per the germline V gene, CDR1 is LNHNV and CDR2 is YYDKDF (reference sequence). Trimming cost V 1 base and J 5 bases, with 9 bases left between them. CDR3 protein: CATSRGFRDQPQHF. The CDR3 nucleotides are TGTGCCACCAGCAGAGGGTTTCGGGATCAGCCCCAGCATTTT. Using reference TRBV15 and TRBJ1-5 for the parts outside the CDR3, the full variable domain is DAMVIQNPRYQVTQFGKPVTLSCSQTLNHNVMYWYQQKSSQAPKLLFHYYDKDFNNEADTPDNFQSRRPNTSFCFLDIRSPGLGDTAMYLCATSRGFRDQPQHFGDGTRLSIL.

V is TRBV7-9 and J is TRBJ2-1; either TRBD1 or TRBD2 may fit D (5 bases each). Trimming shortened V by 0 bases and J by 2 bases, and 11 bases separated the two germline ends. Per germline, CDR1 SEHNR and CDR2 FQNEAQ (reference sequence). The CDR3 length is 16 residues. The chain's CDR3 is CASSLADGDPYNEQFF. DNA of the CDR3: TGTGCCAGCAGCTTAGCGGATGGGGACCCCTACAATGAGCAGTTCTTC.

The V and J genes are TRBV28 and TRBJ1-2; D unclear. CDR3 length: 13 residues. The V and J ends lost 5 bases and 4 bases respectively, with 11 bases between them. CDR1 is MDHEN, CDR2 SYDVKM, per germline. The CDR3 sequence is CASSTTGVYGYTF. As DNA, the CDR3 is TGTGCCAGCAGTACGACTGGGGTCTATGGCTACACCTTC.

The chain has TRBV28 and TRBJ2-5; the D gene is possibly TRBD2 (7 bases). The V gene lost 5 bases and the J gene lost 1 base, with 11 bases spanning the gap. Per germline, CDR1 MDHEN and CDR2 SYDVKM. The CDR3 extends over 14 amino acids. CDR3 nucleotide sequence: TGTGCCAGCAGTCTGGGGGGGCCCCAAGAGACCCAGTACTTC. Protein: CASSLGGPQETQYF.

This chain uses TRBV7-9 with TRBJ2-5; a weak D match, TRBD2 (6 bases). The CDR3 consists of 14 residues. CDR1 is SEHNR, CDR2 FQNEAQ, per germline (reference sequence). Trimming removed 5 bases at V and 2 bases at J, with 12 bases between. The CDR3 is CASSPGTEQETQYF. CDR3 in DNA: TGTGCCAGCAGCCCCGGGACTGAACAAGAGACCCAGTACTTC.

This chain connects TRBV28 to TRBJ2-7; D gene unclear. Germline CDR1 and CDR2: MDHEN and SYDVKM. This CDR3 contains 12 residues. V shed 2 bases and J shed 9 bases, with 11 bases lying between them. CDR3 loop: CASSLGVRLQYF. Written as DNA, the CDR3 is TGTGCCAGCAGTTTAGGTGTACGCTTGCAGTACTTC.

This clone was counted a few times. The chain links TRBV5-1 to TRBJ2-7; 11 bases agree with TRBD2. The CDR3 is made up of 16 amino acids. The V gene's germline CDR1 is SGHRS and CDR2 YFSETQ. With V trimmed by 4 bases and J by 7 bases, 13 bases remained unmatched. The DNA of the CDR3 is TGCGCCAGCAGCCCGAGACTAGCGGGACCTACGGGGGAGCAGTACTTC. Its protein is CASSPRLAGPTGEQYF.

The chain's CDR3 is CASSSIRGSPYEQYF. The CDR3 nucleotides read TGTGCCAGCAGCTCAATCAGGGGTTCCCCCTACGAGCAGTACTTC. The V gene is TRBV11-1, the J gene TRBJ2-7; possibly TRBD1 for D (6 bases). Germline CDR1 is SGHAT and CDR2 is FQDESV (reference sequence). The CDR3 has 15 amino acids. V gave up 4 bases and J gave up 2 bases, with 15 bases separating them. The complete variable domain, with remaining parts taken from reference TRBV11-1 and TRBJ2-7, reads EAEVAQSPRYKITEKSQAVAFWCDPISGHATLYWYRQILGQGPELLVQFQDESVVDDSQLPKDRFSAERLKGVDSTLKIQPAELGDSAMYLCASSSIRGSPYEQYFGPGTRLTVT.

J is TRBJ2-4 and V is TRBV19; a possible D gene is TRBD2 (6 bases). The CDR3 has 18 residues. CDR1 and CDR2 from the germline V gene are LNHDA and SQIVND (reference sequence). The V end lost 4 bases, the J end lost 6 bases, and 25 bases lay between the germline ends. Written as DNA, the CDR3 is TGTGCCAGTAGTACAATATATCCCGTGGGAGGAGACACAAACATTCAGTACTTC. This encodes CASSTIYPVGGDTNIQYF.

The chain uses TRBV28 and TRBJ2-7, with 10 bases that match TRBD2. The CDR3 totals 15 residues. CDR1 and CDR2 from the germline V gene are MDHEN and SYDVKM. The trim removed 8 bases at V and 4 bases at J, leaving 11 bases unmatched. The CDR3 region is CASYTWGSGGYEQYF. The CDR3 region has the DNA TGTGCCAGCTATACCTGGGGTAGCGGGGGGTACGAGCAGTACTTC.